Relative to its sample, the clone carrying this T cell receptor (beta chain) is medium-sized (0.01 to 0.1%). This sample was included in a study of metastatic and nonmetastatic thyroid tumors. About the research overall: Malignant thyroid and benign thyroid patients provided blood and tumor or nodule tissue whose repertoires were compared.

Thyroid surgery was performed in patients who had received no treatment beforehand. Germline loops: CDR1 SGHVS, CDR2 FNYEAQ. This CDR3 has 15 residues. V was clipped by 5 bases and J by 5 bases, with 19 bases between them. TCRdb re-called clones from the PCR reads using MiXCR. The sample lists about 7,700 clones; approximately 31% were seen once. The TCR sequence derives from a female donor with papillary thyroid cancer or a benign thyroid nodule (not recorded which). Some clones in this sample may be carry-over from other donors' samples. The chain links TRBV7-6 to TRBJ2-7; D possibly matches TRBD1 or TRBD2 (5 bases each). What was sequenced was tumor tissue. CDR3 in amino acids: CASSRDPLVGNEQYF. CDR3 in DNA: TGTGCCAGCAGCAGGGACCCGTTGGTAGGAAACGAGCAGTACTTC. The full variable domain, completed using reference TRBV7-6 and TRBJ2-7, is GAGVSQSPRYKVTKRGQDVALRCDPISGHVSLYWYRQALGQGPEFLTYFNYEAQQDKSGLPNDRFSAERPEGSISTLTIQRTEQRDSAMYRCASSRDPLVGNEQYFGPGTRLTVT.